The clone carrying this T cell receptor (beta chain) shows up as medium-sized by frequency. Its antigen remains unknown. This sample is drawn from a study of T cell clusters in autoimmune cytopenias. Study as a whole: Per sample, median TRB depth was approximately 47,000 reads, yielding a median 2,350 distinct clonotypes.

TRB was amplified by touch-down multiplex PCR, primer pools A and B combined. Following a re-call of the multiplex PCR reads, TCRdb has one entry per CDR3 protein and lacks DNA. The sample has roughly 2,800 distinct CDR3 sequences; the top ten hold roughly 25%. Germline V lookup: CDR1 SGHDT, CDR2 YYEEEE. The CDR3 is 14 residues long. Each sample's input was roughly 230 ng genomic DNA, 38,000 or so genome equivalents. Study outcomes and limitations: Primary autoimmune cytopenia patients appeared to lack physiological T cell clusters present in healthy donors. Compared with active autoimmune hepatitis patients, healthy donors showed about 2.7-fold more exclusive TRB clusters. TRB repertoire shifts in secondary cytopenia and chronic lymphocytic leukemia mostly reflected lymphoma, not autoimmunity.

The receptor was derived from a human donor with an autoimmune cytopenia or autoimmune hepatitis (not recorded which). The chain carries TRBV5-6 and TRBJ2-3. Material for sequencing was peripheral blood. The CDR3 loop is CASSLAGGTDTQYF.